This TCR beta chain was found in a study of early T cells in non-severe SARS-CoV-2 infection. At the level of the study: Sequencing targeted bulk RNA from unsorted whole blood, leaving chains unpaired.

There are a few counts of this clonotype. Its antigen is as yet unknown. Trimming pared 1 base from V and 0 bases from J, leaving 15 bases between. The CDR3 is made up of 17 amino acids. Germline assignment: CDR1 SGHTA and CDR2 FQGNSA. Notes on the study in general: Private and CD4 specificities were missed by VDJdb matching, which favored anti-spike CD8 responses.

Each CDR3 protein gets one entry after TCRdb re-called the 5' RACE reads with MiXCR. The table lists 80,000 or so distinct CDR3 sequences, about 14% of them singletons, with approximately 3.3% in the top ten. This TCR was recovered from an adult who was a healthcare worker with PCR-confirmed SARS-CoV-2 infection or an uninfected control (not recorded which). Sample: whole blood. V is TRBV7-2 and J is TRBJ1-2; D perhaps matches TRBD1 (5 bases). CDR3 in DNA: TGTGCCAGCAGCTTAGGAGCAGGGTCAGAAGCTAACTATGGCTACACCTTC. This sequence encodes CASSLGAGSEANYGYTF.